The entry that follows covers one TCR beta chain sequence. The sample comes from a study of identifying expanded T cells in peripheral blood. Sequencing used immunoSEQ multiplex PCR; TCRdb keeps in-frame clones, though not all of them. The sample lists about 100,000 clones, 87% occurring once. Germline CDR1 SQVTM, CDR2 ANQGSEA. V was clipped by 4 bases and J by 3 bases, with 15 bases between them. This CDR3 is 14 amino acids long. This rearrangement joins TRBV29-1 to TRBJ2-5; tentatively, D is TRBD1 (6 bases). The sample was blood. The sequence derives from a person between 18 and 75 years old in good health. For the CDR3, the DNA is TGCAGCGTTGGCAGGGCAGGGGTAGAAGAGACCCAGTACTTC. This encodes CSVGRAGVEETQYF.